These 21 T cell receptor beta chains were all obtained from the same sample, sequenced in a study of chemoradiotherapy in HPV16-positive cancers. Produced via immunoSEQ multiplex PCR; TCRdb's table is partial and in-frame only. The table has under 7,000 clones, around 83% seen once; the top ten hold approximately 35%. Collection took place from a patient who underwent chemoradiotherapy. These receptors were obtained from a human donor with HPV-associated anogenital cancer.

The chain joins TRBV4-3 to TRBJ1-1; no definite D call. This CDR3 region has 13 residues. The V gene lost 8 bases and the J gene lost 0 bases, with 10 bases spanning the gap. Per germline, CDR1 LGHNA and CDR2 YSLEER. CDR3 sequence (DNA): TGCGCCAGCCGCAGTTTCGTGAACACTGAAGCTTTCTTT. This codes for CASRSFVNTEAFF.

The chain recombines TRBV5-1 with TRBJ1-6, with 9 positions matching TRBD1. Losses at the gene ends were 2 bases for V and 14 bases for J; bases not matched to a gene: 8. The CDR3 runs 14 residues. Germline V lookup: CDR1 SGHRS, CDR2 YFSETQ. This chain's CDR3 is CASSLWTGDEALHF. The CDR3 bases are TGCGCCAGCAGCTTATGGACAGGGGACGAGGCCCTCCACTTT.

The chain links TRBV10-3 to TRBJ1-1, with D perhaps matching TRBD1 (5 bases). The CDR3 spans 12 residues. The V and J ends lost 2 bases and 7 bases respectively, with 8 bases between them. Germline-derived CDR1 and CDR2 are ENHRY and SYGVKD. The CDR3 is CAISERGNEAFF. CDR3 in DNA: TGTGCCATCAGTGAGCGGGGGAATGAAGCTTTCTTT.

The chain recombines TRBV12-5 with TRBJ2-7; 7 bases match TRBD2. Unmatched junction bases numbered 10, after V lost 5 bases and J lost 6 bases. The germline CDR1 and CDR2 sequences are LGHNT and FRNRAP. The CDR3 loop spans 14 amino acids. The CDR3 nucleotides read TGTGCTAGTGGTACGACGGGAGGAACTCCCGAGCAGTACTTC. This codes for CASGTTGGTPEQYF.

The V gene is TRBV5-1, the J gene TRBJ2-1; D remains unclear. The CDR3 has 11 amino acids. V lost 2 bases and J 7 bases, leaving 4 bases between the germline ends. Per germline, CDR1 SGHRS and CDR2 YFSETQ. The CDR3 loop reads CASSFGNEQFF. The DNA for the CDR3 is TGCGCCAGCAGCTTTGGGAATGAGCAGTTCTTC.

This sequence joins TRBV6-5 and TRBJ1-3; D uncertain. Germline V gives CDR1 MNHEY, CDR2 SVGAGI. V lost 6 bases, J lost 4 bases, and 16 bases lay in between. The CDR3 spans 15 residues. Here the CDR3 reads CASRPGRERGNTIYF. DNA for the CDR3: TGTGCCAGCAGGCCCGGGAGGGAAAGAGGAAACACCATATATTTT.

This sequence joins TRBV7-2 and TRBJ1-5; 9 nucleotides align to TRBD1. Germline CDR1 reads SGHTA; CDR2 reads FQGNSA. There are 15 residues in the CDR3. The J segment lost 4 bases and the V segment lost 5 bases, leaving 6 bases of the junction unmatched. The CDR3 nucleotides are TGTGCCAGCAGCCTCAACAGGGGGCGGAATCAGCCCCAGCATTTT. Translating it yields CASSLNRGRNQPQHF.

This chain connects TRBV29-1 to TRBJ2-7; D possibly corresponds to TRBD2 (5 bases). V dropped 6 bases and J dropped 3 bases, with 12 bases sitting between them. Germline values: CDR1 SQVTM, CDR2 ANQGSEA. This CDR3 spans 12 amino acids. The CDR3 bases are TGCAGCGTGGAAACTAGTGTCTACGAGCAGTACTTC. The encoded protein is CSVETSVYEQYF.

The V and J genes are TRBV5-4 and TRBJ2-1, with D possibly being TRBD1 (6 bases). Looked up from germline, CDR1 is SGHNT and CDR2 is YYREEE (reference sequence). The CDR3 extends over 13 amino acids. V was trimmed by 4 bases and J by 9 bases, leaving 14 bases between them. The DNA for the CDR3 is TGTGCCAGCAGCCCGTACAGGGCCGGTGAGCAGTTCTTC. Its translation is CASSPYRAGEQFF.

J is TRBJ1-6 and V is TRBV6-1, with D possibly being TRBD1 (6 bases). The CDR3 is made up of 14 amino acids. V lost 7 bases to trimming and J lost 9 bases, with 16 bases between them. Germline values: CDR1 MNHNS, CDR2 SASEGT. CDR3 protein: CASKSGGAGSPLHF. CDR3 DNA: TGTGCCAGCAAGTCGGGGGGCGCAGGTTCACCCCTCCACTTT.

This clone occurred once. This chain uses TRBV27 with TRBJ2-5, with 8 bases fitting TRBD2. V was pared by 6 bases and J by 0 bases, with 15 bases of the junction left unmatched. Germline V gives CDR1 MNHEY, CDR2 SMNVEV (reference sequence). The CDR3 contains 18 residues. The CDR3 DNA sequence: TGTGCCAGCAGGGAATTAGCGGGGTTACCCCCGTACCAAGAGACCCAGTACTTC. Translated: CASRELAGLPPYQETQYF.

This clone was counted a few times. The chain couples TRBV4-3 to TRBJ2-6, with D possibly being TRBD1 or TRBD2 (5 bases each). The CDR3 length is 16 residues. V was trimmed by 1 base and J by 0 bases, leaving 7 bases between them. Germline CDR1 reads LGHNA; CDR2 reads YSLEER. The CDR3 region is CASSQGDRSGANVLTF. CDR3 coding DNA: TGCGCCAGCAGCCAAGGGGACCGCTCTGGGGCCAACGTCCTGACTTTC.

The chain uses TRBV6-5 and TRBJ2-5, with D unclear. The germline CDR1 and CDR2 sequences are MNHEY and SVGAGI. The CDR3 length is 13 residues. Trimming removed 6 bases from V and 4 bases from J, with 12 bases in between. The CDR3 coding sequence is TGTGCCAGCAGGGACGTCACGGTAGAGACCCAGTACTTC. Residues: CASRDVTVETQYF.

J is TRBJ2-5 and V is TRBV7-8, with D possibly being TRBD2 (6 bases). The CDR3 runs to 17 residues. V dropped 5 bases and J dropped 5 bases, with 24 bases sitting between them. In germline, CDR1 is SGHVS, CDR2 FQNEAQ. The CDR3 sequence is CASSVSSFGSIRETQYF. The CDR3 bases are TGTGCCAGCAGCGTATCGTCTTTCGGGAGTATTCGGGAGACCCAGTACTTC.

This chain links TRBV7-7 with TRBJ2-2, with a tentative D call TRBD2 (6 bases). There are 16 residues in the CDR3. CDR1 and CDR2 from the germline V gene are SSHAT and FNYEAQ (reference sequence). V shed 5 bases and J shed 1 base, with 14 bases lying between them. CDR3 coding DNA: TGTGCCAGCAGCCGATCTGGGAGGATGAACACCGGGGAGCTGTTTTTT. This sequence encodes CASSRSGRMNTGELFF.

The V gene is TRBV4-1, the J gene TRBJ2-5, with 9 nucleotides matching TRBD1. This CDR3 contains 15 residues. Germline CDR1 and CDR2: MGHRA and YSYEKL. The junction had 5 bases not matched to a gene; V was cut back by 3 bases and J by 3 bases. CDR3 sequence reads: CASSHNRDREETQYF. CDR3 coding DNA: TGCGCCAGCAGCCATAACCGGGACAGGGAAGAGACCCAGTACTTC.

The V and J genes are TRBV7-2 and TRBJ2-1; no firm D call. Germline loops: CDR1 SGHTA, CDR2 FQGNSA. Trimming left V 2 bases short and J 4 bases short, with 12 bases between. The CDR3 is made up of 15 amino acids. CDR3 in DNA: TGTGCCAGCAGCTTACAGTCTAACCGGTACAATGAGCAGTTCTTC. Amino acid sequence: CASSLQSNRYNEQFF.

The chain employs TRBV19 and TRBJ2-5; tentatively, D is TRBD2 (6 bases). CDR3 length: 15 residues. Germline lookup yields CDR1 LNHDA and CDR2 SQIVND (reference sequence). V lost 3 bases, J lost 4 bases, and 15 bases lay in between. CDR3 amino acids: CASSIPGRERETQYF. The CDR3 coding sequence is TGTGCCAGTAGTATTCCCGGGAGAGAGCGAGAGACCCAGTACTTC.

V usage is TRBV5-4 and J usage is TRBJ2-3; 15 bases align to TRBD2. The CDR3 totals 17 residues. The V and J ends lost 5 bases and 1 base, in that order; junction bases with no gene match: 5. Germline CDR1 reads SGHNT; CDR2 reads YYREEE (reference sequence). CDR3 DNA sequence: TGTGCCAGCAGTACGGGACTAGCGGGAGGAGGCACAGATACGCAGTATTTT. Residues: CASSTGLAGGGTDTQYF.

The chain uses TRBV5-6 and TRBJ1-2; D is uncertain. The CDR3 has 13 amino acids. Germline loops: CDR1 SGHDT, CDR2 YYEEEE. Deletions cut 2 bases from V and 7 bases from J, with 12 bases between. Here the CDR3 reads CASSFPGLGGYTF. The CDR3, as DNA: TGTGCCAGCAGCTTTCCGGGGTTGGGTGGCTACACCTTC.

The CDR3 DNA sequence: TGTGCCACCAGCAGAGGGAGTGTGCTCCGTTCTGGGGCCAACGTCCTGACTTTC. Its translation is CATSRGSVLRSGANVLTF. J is TRBJ2-6 and V is TRBV15; D not resolved. Per the germline V gene, CDR1 is LNHNV and CDR2 is YYDKDF (reference sequence). CDR3 length: 18 amino acids. V was trimmed by 1 base and J by 1 base, leaving 14 bases between them.